The 13 T cell receptor beta chains reported below all come from one sample, sequenced in a study of cytomegalovirus exposure and HLA in healthy donors. In the PCR, 60 Vbeta and 13 Jbeta primers were used. Libraries were prepared by immunoSEQ multiplex PCR; TCRdb keeps only in-frame clonotypes and omits some of them. The top ten clones hold around 7.4% of a sample with approximately 61,000 clones, about four fifths of them seen once. Sequences were obtained from PBMCs. These receptors were obtained from a man aged 18 to 35 in good health and CMV-seropositive.

The gene calls are TRBV30 and TRBJ2-5, with D possibly TRBD1 on 6 matching bases. The CDR3 contains 12 residues. V was shortened by 2 bases and J by 5 bases, with 9 bases between the two germline ends. CDR1 GTSNPN and CDR2 SVGIG come from the germline V gene (reference sequence). The CDR3 loop is CAWSPQGETQYF. CDR3 nucleotide sequence: TGTGCCTGGAGTCCCCAGGGGGAGACCCAGTACTTC.

The V gene is TRBV6-1, the J gene TRBJ2-7, with D possibly matching TRBD1 (5 bases). Per germline, CDR1 MNHNS and CDR2 SASEGT. The V end was cut by 3 bases, the J end by 3 bases, with 9 bases between. This CDR3 contains 13 residues. The CDR3 sequence: CASSDGQGYEQYF. The CDR3 DNA reads TGTGCCAGCAGTGATGGGCAGGGCTACGAGCAGTACTTC.

CDR3 sequence: CASSGTGGGSGNQPQHF. The CDR3 bases are TGTGCCAGCAGTGGGACAGGGGGCGGGTCCGGCAATCAGCCCCAGCATTTT. The chain joins TRBV2 to TRBJ1-5; 11 bases fit TRBD1. Germline CDR1 reads SNHLY; CDR2 reads FYNNEI. The ends lost 4 bases at V and 2 bases at J; junction bases unmatched: 7. This CDR3 is 17 amino acids long.

The chain uses TRBV19 and TRBJ1-5, with a tentative D call TRBD1 (6 bases). The CDR3 has 13 amino acids. The germline gives CDR1 LNHDA, CDR2 SQIVND (reference sequence). The V gene lost 5 bases and the J gene lost 5 bases, with 10 bases spanning the gap. Here the CDR3 reads CASSGGAHQPQHF. The CDR3 DNA follows: TGTGCCAGTAGTGGGGGGGCCCATCAGCCCCAGCATTTT.

This clone was seen just once. Written as DNA, the CDR3 is TGTGCCAGCAGAGAAAACCTAGCGGTAACCTACGAGCAGTACTTC. Encoded protein: CASRENLAVTYEQYF. The V and J genes are TRBV6-5 and TRBJ2-7; 7 nucleotides match TRBD2. The trim removed 6 bases at V and 2 bases at J, leaving 10 bases unmatched. CDR3 length equals 15 residues. Germline CDR1 reads MNHEY; CDR2 reads SVGAGI.

The rearrangement uses TRBV7-9 and TRBJ1-1; D is perhaps TRBD1 (5 bases). The germline V gene encodes CDR1 SEHNR and CDR2 FQNEAQ (reference sequence). V was cut by 3 bases and J by 6 bases, with 11 bases left in between. CDR3 length: 13 amino acids. CDR3 amino acids: CASSFTGDAEAFF. The CDR3, as DNA: TGTGCCAGCAGCTTCACGGGGGACGCTGAAGCTTTCTTT.

The chain uses TRBV29-1 and TRBJ1-1, with D perhaps TRBD1 (5 bases). The V end lost 1 base, the J end lost 1 base, and 13 bases lay between the germline ends. This CDR3 comprises 15 residues. Germline assignment: CDR1 SQVTM and CDR2 ANQGSEA. The CDR3 DNA follows: TGCAGCGTTGAAGGGTGGCAGGGTGGGAACACTGAAGCTTTCTTT. The encoded protein is CSVEGWQGGNTEAFF.

This sequence joins TRBV29-1 and TRBJ2-7, with 7 nucleotides matching TRBD1. Germline V CDR1 and CDR2: SQVTM, ANQGSEA. The length of the CDR3 is 13 residues. With V trimmed by 7 bases and J by 2 bases, 8 bases remained unmatched. CDR3 nucleotide sequence: TGCAGCGCAACCGGGACAGCAACCTACGAGCAGTACTTC. Translation: CSATGTATYEQYF.

The rearrangement links TRBV20-1 to TRBJ2-5; D gene unclear. This CDR3 region has 11 residues. V was cut by 3 bases and J by 5 bases, with 7 bases left in between. The germline V gene encodes CDR1 DFQATT and CDR2 SNEGSKA (reference sequence). CDR3 coding DNA: TGCAGTGCTAGGGGCGAGGAGACCCAGTACTTC. Amino acid sequence: CSARGEETQYF.

The chain joins TRBV25-1 to TRBJ2-5, with unresolved D. From germline, CDR1 is MGHDK and CDR2 SYGVNS. The CDR3 runs to 12 residues. V dropped 6 bases and J dropped 2 bases, with 7 bases sitting between them. The DNA of the CDR3 is TGTGCCAGCAGAACTAAACAAGAGACCCAGTACTTC. It codes for CASRTKQETQYF.

This clone was detected only once. The J gene is TRBJ1-4, the V gene TRBV4-2, with a weak D call TRBD1 (6 bases). Germline V CDR1 and CDR2: LGHNA, YNFKEQ. This CDR3 has 15 amino acids. Trimming removed 3 bases from V and 12 bases from J, with 20 bases in between. The DNA of the CDR3 is TGTGCCAGCAGCCAGGAATTTACAGGGTGGGGAGAACTGTTTTTT. This translates into CASSQEFTGWGELFF.

This sequence joins TRBV14 and TRBJ2-1; D may be TRBD1 (6 bases). V was shortened by 0 bases and J by 4 bases, with 10 bases between the two germline ends. Germline V lookup: CDR1 SGHDN, CDR2 FVKESK. The CDR3 spans 15 residues. In DNA form, the CDR3 reads TGTGCCAGCAGCCAAGACGGGGACAATTACAATGAGCAGTTCTTC. Translated, it gives CASSQDGDNYNEQFF.

The J gene is TRBJ2-5, the V gene TRBV2; TRBD2 agrees at 13 bases. From germline, CDR1 is SNHLY and CDR2 FYNNEI. The CDR3 contains 16 residues. The trim removed 0 bases at V and 4 bases at J, leaving 2 bases unmatched. The CDR3 coding sequence is TGTGCCAGCAGTGAAGCCCGGACTAGCGGGGGAGAGACCCAGTACTTC. Amino acid sequence: CASSEARTSGGETQYF.